What follows describes a single T cell receptor (beta chain). Antigen unknown. Germline trimming cut 6 bases from V and 3 bases from J; bases unmatched to any gene: 7. Germline V gene sequence: CDR1 MGHDK, CDR2 SYGVNS. This CDR3 contains 14 residues. Profiling relied on immunoSEQ multiplex PCR, and the TCRdb table lists in-frame clones only, not all of them. The sample lists 150,000 or so clones, approximately 90% occurring once. The data stem from a study of T cell responses to AZD1222 COVID-19 vaccine. Notes on the study in general: CD4 TCRs covered the whole spike, strongest at regions 160-218 and 743-854. Sampling captured repertoires only after the peak T cell response. In a largely white British group with more females than males, clonal diversity was possibly underestimated.

This clonotype was obtained from an adult who received the MenACWY meningococcal vaccine as a control. This rearrangement joins TRBV25-1 to TRBJ2-5, with 7 bases that match TRBD1. This specimen consisted of peripheral blood, obtained 28 days after the second dose of the MenACWY control vaccine. The DNA for the CDR3 is TGTGCCAGCAGCGTTCCGGGACAGAAAGAGACCCAGTACTTC. Residues: CASSVPGQKETQYF.